Listed here is a single TCR beta chain. These data come from a study of shared T cell receptors in the human thymus. Sequencing used immunoSEQ multiplex PCR; TCRdb keeps in-frame clones, though not all of them. The table lists about 660,000 clones, more than 75% of them singletons. V shed 4 bases and J shed 2 bases, with 13 bases lying between them. This CDR3 has 15 amino acids. Per the germline V gene, CDR1 is SEHNR and CDR2 is FQNEAQ (reference sequence). These same records also appear under a second study, on human thymus T cells. This second report adds: Resections from corrective heart surgery provided thymus tissue. Thymic and blood repertoires appeared to carry a bias in their V and J gene usage. Related research reported highly overlapping thymic repertoires among unrelated individuals.

This TCR was sampled from a boy in the first two years of life with a congenital heart defect. The V and J genes are TRBV7-9 and TRBJ2-3; D perhaps matches TRBD1 (5 bases). Sequenced sample: thymocytes. The CDR3 region is CASSSTGHPTDTQYF. In DNA, the CDR3 is TGTGCCAGCAGCTCAACAGGTCACCCCACAGATACGCAGTATTTT.